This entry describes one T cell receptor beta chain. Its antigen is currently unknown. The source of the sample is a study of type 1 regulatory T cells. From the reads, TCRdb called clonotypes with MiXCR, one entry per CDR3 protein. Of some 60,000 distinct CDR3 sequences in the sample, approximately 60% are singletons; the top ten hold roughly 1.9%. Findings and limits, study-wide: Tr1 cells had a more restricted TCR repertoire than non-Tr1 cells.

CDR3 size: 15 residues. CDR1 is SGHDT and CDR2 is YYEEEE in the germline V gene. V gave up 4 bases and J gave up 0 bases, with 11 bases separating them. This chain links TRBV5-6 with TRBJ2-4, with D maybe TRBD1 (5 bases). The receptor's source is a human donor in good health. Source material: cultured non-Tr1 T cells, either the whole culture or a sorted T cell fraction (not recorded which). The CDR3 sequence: CASSLYRLAKNIQYF. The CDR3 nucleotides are TGTGCCAGCAGCCTTTACAGGCTAGCCAAAAACATTCAGTACTTC.